Sequencing of this T cell receptor beta chain was carried out in a study of human T cells and chemical hapten exposure. Findings and caveats of the study: TCRs at a frequency above 1 in 1000 stayed unchanged with DPC sensitization.

For this clonotype: Its matching antigen is unknown.

Described time point: pre-sensitization, week 0. Treatment specified: therapeutic diphenylcyclopropenone sensitization with weekly scalp DPC. This CDR3 contains 10 residues. V was trimmed by 2 bases and J by 7 bases, leaving 0 bases between them. Germline lookup yields CDR1 MDHEN and CDR2 SYDVKM. Each CDR3 protein gets one entry after TCRdb re-called the RACE reads with MiXCR. The sample lists roughly 40,000 distinct CDR3 sequences, around 11% seen once, with roughly 6.1% in the top ten. This sequence originates from a woman aged 25-40 years with alopecia areata. Some clones in this sample may be carry-over from other donors' samples. Source: whole blood, taken in connection with sensitization to the hapten diphenylcyclopropenone (DPC). This chain connects TRBV28 to TRBJ2-1; D ambiguous. CDR3 sequence (DNA): TGTGCCAGCAGTTTAAATGAGCAGTTCTTC. Its translation: CASSLNEQFF.